The 26 T cell receptor beta chains below were found in one sample sequenced in a study of Ad26.COV2.S vaccination and SARS-CoV-2 variants. Sample treatment: 15 to 20 received Ad26.COV2.S at low or high dose, single or two shots; several received placebo; per-sample allocation not given. Samples analyzed were those drawn on day 63 after the first vaccine or placebo injection. Generated by immunoSEQ multiplex PCR, the TCRdb table keeps only in-frame clones and is missing some. Of some 460,000 clones listed, 70% to 90% are singletons. The source material was peripheral blood, sampled in a trial of Ad26.COV2.S vaccine versus placebo. The origin of the receptors is a person between 18 and 65 years old who received the Ad26.COV2.S COVID-19 vaccine or a placebo.

About this clone: Other DNA sequences from this sample encode an identical CDR3 as well. This chain links TRBV9 with TRBJ2-2, with D uncertain. V lost 0 bases to trimming and J lost 4 bases, with 10 bases between them. This CDR3 has 15 amino acids. Germline assignment: CDR1 SGDLS and CDR2 YYNGEE. The CDR3 loop is CASSVGGSATGELFF. In DNA form, the CDR3 reads TGTGCCAGCAGCGTAGGTGGGTCGGCCACCGGGGAGCTGTTTTTT.

The chain combines TRBV20-1 with TRBJ2-7, with unresolved D. Germline loops: CDR1 DFQATT, CDR2 SNEGSKA (reference sequence). CDR3 length: 13 amino acids. Trimming left V 3 bases short and J 1 base short, with 10 bases between. As DNA, the CDR3 is TGCAGTGCTAGTAGGTGGCCTTCCTACGAGCAGTACTTC. Translated: CSASRWPSYEQYF.

In this sample, this clone turned up once. This chain's CDR3 is CASSLSIQYF. The CDR3 region has the DNA TGTGCCAGCAGTTTAAGCATTCAGTACTTC. This sequence joins TRBV2 and TRBJ2-4; D is unresolved. Germline V lookup: CDR1 SNHLY, CDR2 FYNNEI. The CDR3 length is 10 residues. V was cut by 5 bases and J by 9 bases, with 5 bases left in between.

The J gene is TRBJ2-7, the V gene TRBV2, with D unresolved. V gave up 5 bases and J gave up 6 bases, with 8 bases separating them. Per germline, CDR1 SNHLY and CDR2 FYNNEI. The CDR3 extends over 11 amino acids. CDR3 coding DNA: TGTGCCAGCAGTCCTAGAACCGAGCAGTACTTC. This translates into CASSPRTEQYF.

The chain links TRBV15 to TRBJ1-2; D gene uncertain. Trimming pared 0 bases from V and 2 bases from J, leaving 7 bases between. Germline V gene data show CDR1 as LNHNV and CDR2 as YYDKDF (reference sequence). The CDR3 spans 14 residues. The CDR3 protein is CATSRESRNYGYTF. CDR3 in DNA: TGTGCCACCAGCAGAGAGAGCAGGAACTATGGCTACACCTTC. The entire variable domain, with the rest obtained from reference TRBV15 and TRBJ1-2, is as follows: DAMVIQNPRYQVTQFGKPVTLSCSQTLNHNVMYWYQQKSSQAPKLLFHYYDKDFNNEADTPDNFQSRRPNTSFCFLDIRSPGLGDTAMYLCATSRESRNYGYTFGSGTRLTVV.

The chain carries TRBV5-1 and TRBJ1-4; D perhaps matches TRBD1 (6 bases). Germline V gene sequence: CDR1 SGHRS, CDR2 YFSETQ. Between the trimmed V and J ends, which lost 0 bases and 7 bases, there was a span of 16 bases. This CDR3 has 16 residues. CDR3 protein: CASSLALRGLGEKLFF. The CDR3 DNA reads TGCGCCAGCAGCTTGGCCCTCCGGGGGCTTGGTGAAAAACTGTTTTTT. Full variable domain (outside the CDR3, taken from reference TRBV5-1 and TRBJ1-4): KAGVTQTPRYLIKTRGQQVTLSCSPISGHRSVSWYQQTPGQGLQFLFEYFSETQRNKGNFPGRFSGRQFSNSRSEMNVSTLELGDSALYLCASSLALRGLGEKLFFGSGTQLSVL.

This rearrangement joins TRBV15 to TRBJ2-3, with TRBD1 identical over 10 bases. The CDR3 length is 15 residues. CDR1 is LNHNV, CDR2 YYDKDF, per germline (reference sequence). The V and J ends lost 7 bases and 3 bases, in that order; junction bases with no gene match: 7. CDR3: CATIPGTGVTDTQYF. The CDR3 region has the DNA TGTGCCACCATCCCTGGGACAGGGGTAACAGATACGCAGTATTTT.

As to this clone: Other DNA variants within this sample encode the same CDR3. The chain has TRBV5-4 and TRBJ2-5; D is undetermined. This CDR3 region has 11 residues. The V and J ends lost 3 bases and 1 base respectively, with 1 base between them. Looked up from germline, CDR1 is SGHNT and CDR2 is YYREEE (reference sequence). The CDR3 DNA reads as TGTGCCAGCAGCTCCCAAGAGACCCAGTACTTC. It encodes CASSSQETQYF.

The chain uses TRBV12-3 or TRBV12-4 and TRBJ1-2; 7 bases line up with TRBD1. After removal of 10 bases from V and 6 bases from J, the junction contained 8 bases not matched to a gene. This CDR3 has 12 amino acids. The CDR3 sequence is CATTGAWNGYTF. The CDR3 DNA reads as TGTGCCACAACAGGGGCCTGGAATGGCTACACCTTC.

On this clone: The identical CDR3 is also encoded by other nucleotide sequences in the sample. V is TRBV19 and J is TRBJ2-3; D may be TRBD2 (6 bases). The germline V and J ends were trimmed by 4 bases and 0 bases, with 11 bases remaining between them. The CDR3 consists of 15 residues. Germline CDR1 LNHDA, CDR2 SQIVND (reference sequence). The DNA for the CDR3 is TGTGCCAGTAGTACGGCGGGGTCTAGCACAGATACGCAGTATTTT. Translating gives CASSTAGSSTDTQYF.

This chain joins TRBV19 and TRBJ2-3; D tentatively reads TRBD1 or TRBD2 (5 bases each). CDR1 and CDR2 from the germline V gene are LNHDA and SQIVND (reference sequence). CDR3 length: 15 residues. V gave up 6 bases and J gave up 1 base, with 14 bases separating them. CDR3 loop: CASSALGVGTDTQYF. The CDR3 region has the DNA TGTGCCAGTAGCGCCTTGGGGGTGGGCACAGATACGCAGTATTTT.

For this clone: This sample includes further DNA sequences coding for the same CDR3. This rearrangement joins TRBV28 to TRBJ1-6; the D is unclear. Germline lookup yields CDR1 MDHEN and CDR2 SYDVKM. The CDR3 is 12 amino acids. V was cut by 4 bases and J by 9 bases, with 7 bases left in between. The CDR3 DNA follows: TGTGCCAGCAGTTCCGGAGTTTCACCCCTCCACTTT. As protein: CASSSGVSPLHF.

J is TRBJ2-1 and V is TRBV5-1; 7 nucleotides line up with TRBD2. This CDR3 has 16 amino acids. Germline-derived CDR1 and CDR2 are SGHRS and YFSETQ. V lost 0 bases to trimming and J lost 6 bases; unmatched junction nucleotides: 9. CDR3 bases: TGCGCCAGCAGCTTGGAGGAGGCGGGAGTAGGCAATGAGCAGTTCTTC. Translated, it gives CASSLEEAGVGNEQFF. Drawing the rest from reference TRBV5-1 and TRBJ2-1, the complete variable domain is KAGVTQTPRYLIKTRGQQVTLSCSPISGHRSVSWYQQTPGQGLQFLFEYFSETQRNKGNFPGRFSGRQFSNSRSEMNVSTLELGDSALYLCASSLEEAGVGNEQFFGPGTRLTVL.

To note about this clone: Within the sample, other DNA sequences also encode this same CDR3. The chain uses TRBV14 and TRBJ2-1; 9 nucleotides match TRBD2. Losses at the gene ends were 3 bases for V and 3 bases for J; bases not matched to a gene: 0. CDR1 and CDR2 (germline): SGHDN, FVKESK. This CDR3 is built from 14 residues. In DNA, the CDR3 is TGTGCCAGCAGCCAGACTAGCGGCTACAATGAGCAGTTCTTC. Protein sequence: CASSQTSGYNEQFF.

This chain links TRBV5-1 with TRBJ1-5, with unresolved D. There are 13 residues in the CDR3. V was cut by 2 bases and J by 4 bases, with 7 bases left in between. Germline CDR1 SGHRS, CDR2 YFSETQ. The chain's CDR3 is CASSLRGNQPQHF. The CDR3 nucleotides read TGCGCCAGCAGCTTACGAGGGAATCAGCCCCAGCATTTT.

The gene calls are TRBV18 and TRBJ2-3; TRBD1 is a possible D gene (6 bases). This CDR3 region has 13 residues. Trimming removed 9 bases from V and 3 bases from J, with 13 bases in between. In germline, CDR1 is KGHSH, CDR2 LQKENI. The CDR3 spells CASSARGTDTQYF. CDR3 nucleotides: TGTGCCAGTTCCGCTAGGGGGACAGATACGCAGTATTTT. Drawing the rest from reference TRBV18 and TRBJ2-3, the complete variable domain is NAGVMQNPRHLVRRRGQEARLRCSPMKGHSHVYWYRQLPEEGLKFMVYLQKENIIDESGMPKERFSAEFPKEGPSILRIQQVVRGDSAAYFCASSARGTDTQYFGPGTRLTVL.

The CDR3, as DNA: TGTGCCTGGAGTATTATAGCGGGATCTTTCAATGAGCAGTTCTTC. It yields the protein CAWSIIAGSFNEQFF. V usage is TRBV30 and J usage is TRBJ2-1; TRBD2 matches 8 bases. This CDR3 has 15 amino acids. The trim removed 2 bases at V and 6 bases at J, leaving 9 bases unmatched. Germline V gene sequence: CDR1 GTSNPN, CDR2 SVGIG (reference sequence).

The sample holds a few counts of this clone. The V gene is TRBV5-4, the J gene TRBJ2-1; no definite D call. There are 16 residues in the CDR3. The V end lost 0 bases, the J end lost 4 bases, and 14 bases lay between the germline ends. The V gene's germline CDR1 is SGHNT and CDR2 YYREEE (reference sequence). DNA of the CDR3: TGTGCCAGCAGCTTGGGGCGAGTTGGCGGTTACAATGAGCAGTTCTTC. It codes for CASSLGRVGGYNEQFF.

This clone has more than one count but fewer than ten. The chain recombines TRBV6-5 with TRBJ2-3; a weak D match, TRBD2 (6 bases). Germline V gives CDR1 MNHEY, CDR2 SVGAGI. CDR3 length: 16 amino acids. V shed 0 bases and J shed 3 bases, with 13 bases lying between them. This CDR3 is CASSYSVGSGTDTQYF. The CDR3 DNA reads TGTGCCAGCAGTTACTCGGTCGGGAGCGGTACAGATACGCAGTATTTT.

This chain links TRBV5-1 with TRBJ2-7; 12 bases map to TRBD1. The ends lost 4 bases at V and 3 bases at J; junction bases unmatched: 5. This CDR3 is built from 15 residues. Per the germline V gene, CDR1 is SGHRS and CDR2 is YFSETQ. Here the CDR3 DNA reads TGCGCCAGCAGCCTCGGGACAGGGGGCGACTACGAGCAGTACTTC. This encodes CASSLGTGGDYEQYF.

The chain recombines TRBV9 with TRBJ1-2; D is uncertain. V dropped 7 bases and J dropped 8 bases, with 6 bases sitting between them. The length of the CDR3 is 9 residues. Germline CDR1 is SGDLS and CDR2 is YYNGEE. In DNA form, the CDR3 reads TGTGCCAGCTTGGGAGGCTACACCTTC. Residues: CASLGGYTF.

The gene calls are TRBV3-1 (or the pseudogene TRBV3-2) and TRBJ1-5; D possibly corresponds to TRBD1 (5 bases). V was trimmed by 6 bases and J by 0 bases, leaving 12 bases between them. The CDR3 is made up of 15 amino acids. CDR1 is LGHDT and CDR2 is YNNKEL in the germline V gene (reference sequence). The CDR3 DNA is TGTGCCAGCAGTCTCGCAGGGTATAGCAATCAGCCCCAGCATTTT. Translating gives CASSLAGYSNQPQHF.

The DNA of the CDR3 is TGTGCCAGCAGTTACTCGACAGGGCGACGAAACACTGAAGCTTTCTTT. This codes for CASSYSTGRRNTEAFF. The rearrangement uses TRBV6-5 and TRBJ1-1; 7 nucleotides agree with TRBD1. This CDR3 has 16 residues. The ends lost 0 bases at V and 2 bases at J; junction bases unmatched: 6. Germline V CDR1 and CDR2: MNHEY, SVGAGI.

V usage is TRBV5-5 and J usage is TRBJ1-3, with 7 bases aligning to TRBD1. Losses at the gene ends were 4 bases for V and 4 bases for J; bases not matched to a gene: 8. The V gene's germline CDR1 is SGHKS and CDR2 YYEKEE (reference sequence). The CDR3 consists of 15 residues. The CDR3 spells CASSRGDSSGNTIYF. Written as DNA, the CDR3 is TGTGCCAGCAGCCGAGGGGACAGTTCGGGAAACACCATATATTTT.

The chain combines TRBV3-1 (or the pseudogene TRBV3-2) with TRBJ2-5; 7 nucleotides line up with TRBD1. Germline CDR1 is LGHDT and CDR2 is YNNKEL (reference sequence). The CDR3 totals 13 residues. Trimming removed 4 bases from V and 3 bases from J; junction bases left unmatched: 2. The CDR3 nucleotides read TGTGCCAGCAGCCGGGACAGAAAAGAGACCCAGTACTTC. Amino acids: CASSRDRKETQYF.

The chain couples TRBV9 to TRBJ2-1, with TRBD2 matching 9 bases. There are 17 residues in the CDR3. Germline-derived CDR1 and CDR2 are SGDLS and YYNGEE. V gave up 2 bases and J gave up 5 bases; unmatched junction bases: 11. The CDR3 sequence is CASSVSGRSVRDNEQFF. The CDR3 nucleotides read TGTGCCAGCAGCGTTAGCGGGAGAAGTGTTAGGGACAATGAGCAGTTCTTC.